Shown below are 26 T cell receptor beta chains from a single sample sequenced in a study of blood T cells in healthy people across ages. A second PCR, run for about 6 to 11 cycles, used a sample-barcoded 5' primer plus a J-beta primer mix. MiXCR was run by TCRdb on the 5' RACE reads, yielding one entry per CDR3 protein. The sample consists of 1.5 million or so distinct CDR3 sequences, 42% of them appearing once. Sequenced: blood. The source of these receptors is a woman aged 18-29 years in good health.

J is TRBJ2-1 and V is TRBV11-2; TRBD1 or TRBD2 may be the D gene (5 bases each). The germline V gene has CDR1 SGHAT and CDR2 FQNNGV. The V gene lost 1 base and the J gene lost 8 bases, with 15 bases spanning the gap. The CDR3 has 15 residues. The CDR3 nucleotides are TGTGCCAGCAGCTTAGCACTAGTGGGGCTCTATGAGCAGTTCTTC. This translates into CASSLALVGLYEQFF. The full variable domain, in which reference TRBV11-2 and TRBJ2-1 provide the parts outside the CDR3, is EAGVAQSPRYKIIEKRQSVAFWCNPISGHATLYWYQQILGQGPKLLIQFQNNGVVDDSQLPKDRFSAERLKGVDSTLKIQPAKLEDSAVYLCASSLALVGLYEQFFGPGTRLTVL.

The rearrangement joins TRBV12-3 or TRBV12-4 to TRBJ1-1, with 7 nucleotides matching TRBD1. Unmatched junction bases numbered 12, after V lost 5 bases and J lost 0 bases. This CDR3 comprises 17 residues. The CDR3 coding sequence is TGTGCCAGCAGTCCCGGACAGGTTAATATCATGAACACTGAAGCTTTCTTT. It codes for CASSPGQVNIMNTEAFF.

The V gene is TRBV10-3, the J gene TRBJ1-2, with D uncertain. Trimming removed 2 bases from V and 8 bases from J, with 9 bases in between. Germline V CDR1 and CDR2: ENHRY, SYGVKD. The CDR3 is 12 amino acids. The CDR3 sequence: CAISEQDGGYTF. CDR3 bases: TGTGCCATCAGTGAGCAGGACGGGGGCTACACCTTC.

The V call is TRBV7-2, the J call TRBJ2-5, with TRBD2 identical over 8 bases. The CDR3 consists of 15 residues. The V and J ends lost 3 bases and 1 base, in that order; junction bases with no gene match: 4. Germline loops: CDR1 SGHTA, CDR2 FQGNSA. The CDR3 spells CASSFPGTSQETQYF. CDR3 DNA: TGTGCCAGCAGCTTTCCCGGGACTAGCCAAGAGACCCAGTACTTC.

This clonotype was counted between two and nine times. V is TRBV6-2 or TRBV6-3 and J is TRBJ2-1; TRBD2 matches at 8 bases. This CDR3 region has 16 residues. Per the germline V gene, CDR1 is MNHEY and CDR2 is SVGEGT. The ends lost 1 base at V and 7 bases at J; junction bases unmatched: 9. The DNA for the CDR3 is TGTGCCAGCAGTTACTTATCGGGAGGGGAGGGGAATGAGCAGTTCTTC. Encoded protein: CASSYLSGGEGNEQFF.

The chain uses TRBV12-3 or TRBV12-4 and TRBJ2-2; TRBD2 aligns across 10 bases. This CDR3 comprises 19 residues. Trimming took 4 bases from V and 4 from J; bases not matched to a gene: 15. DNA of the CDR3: TGTGCCAGCAGTTCATTTCCCGGGACTAGCGTAGGGTCCACCGGGGAGCTGTTTTTT. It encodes CASSSFPGTSVGSTGELFF.

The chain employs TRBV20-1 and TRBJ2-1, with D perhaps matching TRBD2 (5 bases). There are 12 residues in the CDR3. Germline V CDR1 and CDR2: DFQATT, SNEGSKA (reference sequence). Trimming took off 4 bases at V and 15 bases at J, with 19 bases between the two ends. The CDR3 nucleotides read TGCAGTGCTACCCCCGGAGAGGGTCCATCGTTCTTC. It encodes CSATPGEGPSFF.

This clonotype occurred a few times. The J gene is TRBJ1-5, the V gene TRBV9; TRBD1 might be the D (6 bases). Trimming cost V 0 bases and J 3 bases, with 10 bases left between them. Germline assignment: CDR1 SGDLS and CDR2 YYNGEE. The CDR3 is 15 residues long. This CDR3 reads CASSVGPGDNQPQHF. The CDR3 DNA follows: TGTGCCAGCAGCGTAGGTCCAGGGGACAATCAGCCCCAGCATTTT. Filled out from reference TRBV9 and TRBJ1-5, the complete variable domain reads DSGVTQTPKHLITATGQRVTLRCSPRSGDLSVYWYQQSLDQGLQFLIQYYNGEERAKGNILERFSAQQFPDLHSELNLSSLELGDSALYFCASSVGPGDNQPQHFGDGTRLSIL.

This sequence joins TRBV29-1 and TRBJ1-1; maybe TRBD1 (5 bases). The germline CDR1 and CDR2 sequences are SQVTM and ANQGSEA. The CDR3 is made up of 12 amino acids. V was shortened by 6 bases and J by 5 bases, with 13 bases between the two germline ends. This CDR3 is CSVGRVRTEAFF. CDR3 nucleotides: TGCAGCGTCGGCAGGGTACGTACTGAAGCTTTCTTT.

The CDR3 DNA is TGCAGCGCGTGCCCTCAGCGGGGGGAAAGGGGGGAGACCCAGTACTTC. Protein sequence: CSACPQRGERGETQYF. J is TRBJ2-7 and V is TRBV29-1, with TRBD2 matching over 9 bases. The DNA end is more similar to TRBJ2-5, so the J call may be wrong. The CDR3 covers 16 residues. Germline CDR1 is SQVTM and CDR2 is ANQGSEA.

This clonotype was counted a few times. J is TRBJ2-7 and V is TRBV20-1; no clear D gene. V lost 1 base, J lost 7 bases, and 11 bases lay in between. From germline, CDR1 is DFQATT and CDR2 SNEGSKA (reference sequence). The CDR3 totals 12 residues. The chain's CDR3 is CSARAVTWEQYF. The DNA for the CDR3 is TGCAGTGCTAGAGCGGTAACTTGGGAGCAGTACTTC.

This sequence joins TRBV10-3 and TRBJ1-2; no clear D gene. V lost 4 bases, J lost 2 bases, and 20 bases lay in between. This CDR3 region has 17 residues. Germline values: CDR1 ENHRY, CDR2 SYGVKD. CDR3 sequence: CAISGPRFSTMNYGYTF. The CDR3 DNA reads TGTGCCATCAGTGGTCCCAGGTTTTCCACCATGAACTATGGCTACACCTTC.

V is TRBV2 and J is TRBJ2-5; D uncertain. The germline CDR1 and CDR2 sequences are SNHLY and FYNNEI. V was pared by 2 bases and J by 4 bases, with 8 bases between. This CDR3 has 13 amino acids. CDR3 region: CASSERLAETQYF. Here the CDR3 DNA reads TGTGCCAGCAGTGAACGGTTAGCAGAGACCCAGTACTTC.

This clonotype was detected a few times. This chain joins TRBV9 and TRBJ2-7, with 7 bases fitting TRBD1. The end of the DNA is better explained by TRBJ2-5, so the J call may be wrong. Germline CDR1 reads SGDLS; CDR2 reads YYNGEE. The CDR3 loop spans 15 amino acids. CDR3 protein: CASSEGTGVIETQYF. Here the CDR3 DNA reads TGTGCCAGCAGCGAGGGAACAGGGGTAATCGAGACCCAGTACTTC.

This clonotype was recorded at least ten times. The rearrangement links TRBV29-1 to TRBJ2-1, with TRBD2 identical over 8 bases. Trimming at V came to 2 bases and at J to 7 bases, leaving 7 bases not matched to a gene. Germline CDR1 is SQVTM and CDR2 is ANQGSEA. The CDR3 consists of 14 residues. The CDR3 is CSVELQRERNEQFF. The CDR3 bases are TGCAGCGTTGAATTGCAGCGGGAGAGGAATGAGCAGTTCTTC.

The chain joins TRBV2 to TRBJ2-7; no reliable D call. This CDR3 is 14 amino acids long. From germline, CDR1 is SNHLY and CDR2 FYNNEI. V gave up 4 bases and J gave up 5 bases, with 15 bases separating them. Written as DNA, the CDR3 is TGTGCCAGCAGTGGAGTGATAGGGTTACACGAGCAGTACTTC. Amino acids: CASSGVIGLHEQYF.

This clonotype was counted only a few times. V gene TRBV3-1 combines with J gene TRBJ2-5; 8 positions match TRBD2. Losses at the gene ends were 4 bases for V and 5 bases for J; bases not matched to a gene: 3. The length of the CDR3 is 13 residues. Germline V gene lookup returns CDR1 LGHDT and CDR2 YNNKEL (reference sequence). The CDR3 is CASSPRLAETQYF. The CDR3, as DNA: TGTGCCAGCAGCCCAAGACTAGCGGAGACCCAGTACTTC.

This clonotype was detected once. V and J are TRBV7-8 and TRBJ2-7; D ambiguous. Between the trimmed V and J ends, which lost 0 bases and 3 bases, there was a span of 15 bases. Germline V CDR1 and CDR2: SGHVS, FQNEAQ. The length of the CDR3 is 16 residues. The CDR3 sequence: CASSLALNSLNYEQYF. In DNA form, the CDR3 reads TGTGCCAGCAGCTTAGCGCTTAACTCCCTAAACTACGAGCAGTACTTC.

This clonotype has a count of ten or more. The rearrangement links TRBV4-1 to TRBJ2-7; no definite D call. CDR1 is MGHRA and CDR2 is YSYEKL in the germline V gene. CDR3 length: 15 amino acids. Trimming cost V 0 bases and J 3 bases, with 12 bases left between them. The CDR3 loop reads CASSQEPLEVYEQYF. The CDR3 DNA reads TGCGCCAGCAGCCAAGAACCCCTTGAGGTCTACGAGCAGTACTTC.

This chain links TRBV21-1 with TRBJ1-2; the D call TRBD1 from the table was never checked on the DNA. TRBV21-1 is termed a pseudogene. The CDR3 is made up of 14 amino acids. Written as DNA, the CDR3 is TGTGCCAGCAGCAAATCGGGGGCCGCCTATGGCTACACCTTC. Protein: CASSKSGAAYGYTF.

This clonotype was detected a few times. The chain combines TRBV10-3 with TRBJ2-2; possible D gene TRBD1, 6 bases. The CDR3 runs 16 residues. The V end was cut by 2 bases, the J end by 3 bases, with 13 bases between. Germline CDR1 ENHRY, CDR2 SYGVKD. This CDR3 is CAISENPGVDTGELFF. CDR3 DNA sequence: TGTGCCATCAGTGAGAACCCAGGGGTGGACACCGGGGAGCTGTTTTTT.

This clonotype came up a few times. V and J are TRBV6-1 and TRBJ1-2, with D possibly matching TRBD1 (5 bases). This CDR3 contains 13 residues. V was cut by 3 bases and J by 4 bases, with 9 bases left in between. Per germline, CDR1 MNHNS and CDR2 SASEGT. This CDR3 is CASSEGPSYGYTF. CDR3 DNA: TGTGCCAGCAGTGAGGGGCCTTCCTATGGCTACACCTTC.

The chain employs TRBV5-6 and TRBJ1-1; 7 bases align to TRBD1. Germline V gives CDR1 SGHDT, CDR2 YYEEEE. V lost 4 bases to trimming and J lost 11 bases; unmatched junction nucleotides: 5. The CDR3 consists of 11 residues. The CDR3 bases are TGTGCCAGCAGCGTGACAGGGAAGGCTTTCTTT. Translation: CASSVTGKAFF.

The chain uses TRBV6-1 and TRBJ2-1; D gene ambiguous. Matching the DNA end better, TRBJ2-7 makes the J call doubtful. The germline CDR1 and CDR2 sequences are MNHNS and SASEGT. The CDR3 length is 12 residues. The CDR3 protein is CACRWGYNEQYF. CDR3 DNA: TGTGCCTGCCGCTGGGGATACAATGAGCAGTACTTC.

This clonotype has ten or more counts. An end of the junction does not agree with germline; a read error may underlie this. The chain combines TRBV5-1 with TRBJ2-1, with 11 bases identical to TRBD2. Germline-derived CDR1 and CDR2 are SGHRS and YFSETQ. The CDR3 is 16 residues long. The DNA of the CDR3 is TGTGCCAGCAGCTTAGGAGGGACTAGCGGCGACAATGAGCAGTTCTTC. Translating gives CASSLGGTSGDNEQFF.

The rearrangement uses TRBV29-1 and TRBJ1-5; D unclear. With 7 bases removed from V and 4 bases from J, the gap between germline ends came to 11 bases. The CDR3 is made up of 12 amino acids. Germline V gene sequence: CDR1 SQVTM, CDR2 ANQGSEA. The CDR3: CSAGGLNQPQHF. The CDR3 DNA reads TGCAGCGCGGGAGGGCTAAATCAGCCCCAGCATTTT.